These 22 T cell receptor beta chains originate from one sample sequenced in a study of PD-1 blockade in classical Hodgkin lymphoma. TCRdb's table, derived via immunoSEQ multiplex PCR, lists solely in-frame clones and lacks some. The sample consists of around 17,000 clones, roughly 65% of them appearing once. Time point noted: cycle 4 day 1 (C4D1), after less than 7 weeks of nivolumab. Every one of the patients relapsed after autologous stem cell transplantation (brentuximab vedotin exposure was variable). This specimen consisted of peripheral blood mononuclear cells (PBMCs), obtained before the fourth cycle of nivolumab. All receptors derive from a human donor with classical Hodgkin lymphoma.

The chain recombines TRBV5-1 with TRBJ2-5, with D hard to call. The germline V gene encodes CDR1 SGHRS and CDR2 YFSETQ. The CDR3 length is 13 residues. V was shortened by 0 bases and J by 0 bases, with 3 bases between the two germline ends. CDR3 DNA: TGCGCCAGCAGCTTGGGGTACCAAGAGACCCAGTACTTC. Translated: CASSLGYQETQYF.

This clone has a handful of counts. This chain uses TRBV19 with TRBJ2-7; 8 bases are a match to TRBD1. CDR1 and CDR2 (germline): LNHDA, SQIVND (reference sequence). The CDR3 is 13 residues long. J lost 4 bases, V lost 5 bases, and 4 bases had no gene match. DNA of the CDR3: TGTGCCAGTAGTCCCTGGACAGGGTACGAGCAGTACTTC. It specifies CASSPWTGYEQYF.

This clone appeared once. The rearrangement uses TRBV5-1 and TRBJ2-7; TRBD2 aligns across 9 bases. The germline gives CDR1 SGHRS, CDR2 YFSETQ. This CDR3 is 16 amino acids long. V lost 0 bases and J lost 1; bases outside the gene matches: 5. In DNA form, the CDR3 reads TGCGCCAGCAGCTTGGGGAATAGCGGGAGTTCCTACGAGCAGTACTTC. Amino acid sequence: CASSLGNSGSSYEQYF. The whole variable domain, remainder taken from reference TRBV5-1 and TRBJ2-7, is KAGVTQTPRYLIKTRGQQVTLSCSPISGHRSVSWYQQTPGQGLQFLFEYFSETQRNKGNFPGRFSGRQFSNSRSEMNVSTLELGDSALYLCASSLGNSGSSYEQYFGPGTRLTVT.

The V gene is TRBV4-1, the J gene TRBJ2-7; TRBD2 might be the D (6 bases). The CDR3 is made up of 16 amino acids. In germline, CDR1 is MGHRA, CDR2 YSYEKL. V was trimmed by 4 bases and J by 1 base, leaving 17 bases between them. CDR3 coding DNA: TGCGCCAGCAGCCCCGAACCGGGACTGATTTCCTACGAGCAGTACTTC. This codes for CASSPEPGLISYEQYF.

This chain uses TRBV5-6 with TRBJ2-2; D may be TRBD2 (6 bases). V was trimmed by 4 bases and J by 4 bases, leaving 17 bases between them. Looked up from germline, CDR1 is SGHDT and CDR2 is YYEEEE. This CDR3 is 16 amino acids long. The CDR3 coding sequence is TGTGCCAGCAGCCCTCCACCCGGGACTTTCACCGGGGAGCTGTTTTTT. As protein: CASSPPPGTFTGELFF.

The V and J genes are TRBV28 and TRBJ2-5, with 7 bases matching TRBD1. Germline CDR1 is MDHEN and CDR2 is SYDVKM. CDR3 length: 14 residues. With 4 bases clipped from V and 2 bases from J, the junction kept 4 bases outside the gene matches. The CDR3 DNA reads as TGTGCCAGCAGTTCCTGGACAGGTCAAGAGACCCAGTACTTC. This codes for CASSSWTGQETQYF.

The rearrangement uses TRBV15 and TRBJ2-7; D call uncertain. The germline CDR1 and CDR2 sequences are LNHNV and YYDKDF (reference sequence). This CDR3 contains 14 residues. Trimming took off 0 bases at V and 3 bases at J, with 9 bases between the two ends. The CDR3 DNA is TGTGCCACCAGCAGAGATCGGCAACTCTACGAGCAGTACTTC. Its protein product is CATSRDRQLYEQYF.

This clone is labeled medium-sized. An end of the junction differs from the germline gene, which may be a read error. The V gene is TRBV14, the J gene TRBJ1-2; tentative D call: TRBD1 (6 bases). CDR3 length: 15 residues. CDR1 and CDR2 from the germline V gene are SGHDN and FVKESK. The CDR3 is CASNQDVRGGDGYTF. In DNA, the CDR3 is TGTGCCAGCAACCAAGATGTCAGGGGAGGAGATGGCTACACCTTC.

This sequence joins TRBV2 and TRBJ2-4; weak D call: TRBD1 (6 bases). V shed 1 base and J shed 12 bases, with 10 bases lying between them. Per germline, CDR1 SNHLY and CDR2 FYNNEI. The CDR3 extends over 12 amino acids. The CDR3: CASSEDRVPQYF. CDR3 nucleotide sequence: TGTGCCAGCAGTGAAGACAGGGTCCCTCAGTACTTC. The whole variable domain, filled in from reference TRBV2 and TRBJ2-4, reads EPEVTQTPSHQVTQMGQEVILRCVPISNHLYFYWYRQILGQKVEFLVSFYNNEISEKSEIFDDQFSVERPDGSNFTLKIRSTKLEDSAMYFCASSEDRVPQYFGAGTRLSVL.

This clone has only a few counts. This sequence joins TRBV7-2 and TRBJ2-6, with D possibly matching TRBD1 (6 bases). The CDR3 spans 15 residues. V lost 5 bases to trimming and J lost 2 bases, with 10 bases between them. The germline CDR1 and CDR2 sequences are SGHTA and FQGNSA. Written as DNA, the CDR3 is TGTGCCAGCAGCCTCAGGGGTACTGGGGCCAACGTCCTGACTTTC. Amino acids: CASSLRGTGANVLTF.

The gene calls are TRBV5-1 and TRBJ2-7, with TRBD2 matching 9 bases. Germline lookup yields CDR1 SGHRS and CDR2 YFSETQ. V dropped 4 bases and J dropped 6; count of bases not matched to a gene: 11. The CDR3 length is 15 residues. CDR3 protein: CASSTASGTGSEQYF. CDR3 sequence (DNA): TGCGCCAGCAGCACCGCTAGCGGGACGGGGAGCGAGCAGTACTTC. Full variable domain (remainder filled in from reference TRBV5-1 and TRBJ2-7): KAGVTQTPRYLIKTRGQQVTLSCSPISGHRSVSWYQQTPGQGLQFLFEYFSETQRNKGNFPGRFSGRQFSNSRSEMNVSTLELGDSALYLCASSTASGTGSEQYFGPGTRLTVT.

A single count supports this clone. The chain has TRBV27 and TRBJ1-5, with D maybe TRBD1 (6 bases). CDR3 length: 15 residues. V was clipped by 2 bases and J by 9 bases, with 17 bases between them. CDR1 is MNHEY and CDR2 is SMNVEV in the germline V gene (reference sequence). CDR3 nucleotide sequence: TGTGCCAGCAGTTTAGGGGGCAGATCCCCGGGGCCCCAGCATTTT. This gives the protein CASSLGGRSPGPQHF.

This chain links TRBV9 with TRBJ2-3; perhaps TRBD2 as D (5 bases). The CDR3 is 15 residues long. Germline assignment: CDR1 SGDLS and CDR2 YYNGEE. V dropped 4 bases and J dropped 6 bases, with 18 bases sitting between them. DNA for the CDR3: TGTGCCAGCAGCATACGAGCCGGGGAGATGGATACGCAGTATTTT. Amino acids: CASSIRAGEMDTQYF.

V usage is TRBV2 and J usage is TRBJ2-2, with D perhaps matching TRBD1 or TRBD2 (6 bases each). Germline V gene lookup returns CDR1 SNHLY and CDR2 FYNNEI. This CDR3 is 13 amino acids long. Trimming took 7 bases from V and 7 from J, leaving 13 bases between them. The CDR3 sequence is CASKGGVIGELFF. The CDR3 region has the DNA TGTGCCAGCAAGGGGGGAGTCATCGGGGAGCTGTTTTTT.

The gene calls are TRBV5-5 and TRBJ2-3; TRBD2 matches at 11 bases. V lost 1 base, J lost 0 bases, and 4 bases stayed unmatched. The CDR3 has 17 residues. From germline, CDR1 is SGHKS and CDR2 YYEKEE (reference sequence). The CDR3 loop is CASSLSLAGVSTDTQYF. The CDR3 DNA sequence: TGTGCCAGCAGCTTGTCACTAGCGGGAGTGAGCACAGATACGCAGTATTTT.

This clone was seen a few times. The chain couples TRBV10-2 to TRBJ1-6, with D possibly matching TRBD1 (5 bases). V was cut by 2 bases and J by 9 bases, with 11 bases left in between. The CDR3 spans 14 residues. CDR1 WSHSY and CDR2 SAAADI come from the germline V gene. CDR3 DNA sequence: TGCGCCAGCAGTGAGGAAGGGGATTTTTCACCCCTCCACTTT. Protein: CASSEEGDFSPLHF.

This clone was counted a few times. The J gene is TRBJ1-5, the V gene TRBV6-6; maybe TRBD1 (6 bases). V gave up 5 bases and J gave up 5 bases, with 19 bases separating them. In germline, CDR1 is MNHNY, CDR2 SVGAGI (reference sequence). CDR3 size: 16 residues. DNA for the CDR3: TGTGCCAGCAGTATCTTGACGGCAAGGGGGTATCAGCCCCAGCATTTT. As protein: CASSILTARGYQPQHF.

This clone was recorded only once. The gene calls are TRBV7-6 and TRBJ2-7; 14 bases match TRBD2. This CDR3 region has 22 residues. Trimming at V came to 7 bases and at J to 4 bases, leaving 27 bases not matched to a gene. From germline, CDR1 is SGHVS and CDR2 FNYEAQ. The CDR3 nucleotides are TGTGCCAGCACCGAAGGACCGGGACTAGCGGGAGTCTCGGTCCCTTGGTTGTACGAGCAGTACTTC. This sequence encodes CASTEGPGLAGVSVPWLYEQYF.

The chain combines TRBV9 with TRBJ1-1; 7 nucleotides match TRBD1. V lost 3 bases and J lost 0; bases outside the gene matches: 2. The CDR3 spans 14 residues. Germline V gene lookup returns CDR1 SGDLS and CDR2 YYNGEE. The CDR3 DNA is TGTGCCAGCAGCGCGGGACAGTTGAACACTGAAGCTTTCTTT. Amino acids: CASSAGQLNTEAFF.

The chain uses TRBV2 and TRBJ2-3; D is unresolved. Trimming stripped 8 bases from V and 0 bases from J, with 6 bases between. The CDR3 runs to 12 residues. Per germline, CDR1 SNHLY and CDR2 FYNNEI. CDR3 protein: CASCPSTDTQYF. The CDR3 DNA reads TGTGCCAGCTGTCCTAGCACAGATACGCAGTATTTT.

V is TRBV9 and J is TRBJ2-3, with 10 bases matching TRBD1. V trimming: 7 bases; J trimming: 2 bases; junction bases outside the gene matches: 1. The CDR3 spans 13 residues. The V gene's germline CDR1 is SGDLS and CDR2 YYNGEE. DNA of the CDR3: TGTGCCAGCGGACAGGGGGACACAGATACGCAGTATTTT. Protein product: CASGQGDTDTQYF.

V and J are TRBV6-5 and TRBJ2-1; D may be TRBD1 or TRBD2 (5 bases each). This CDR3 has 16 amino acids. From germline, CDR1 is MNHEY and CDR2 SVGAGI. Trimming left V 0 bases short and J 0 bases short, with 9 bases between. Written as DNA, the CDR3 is TGTGCCAGCAGTTACTCGTGGGACCGCTCCTACAATGAGCAGTTCTTC. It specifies CASSYSWDRSYNEQFF.